This is a list of T cell receptor beta chains from one sample in a study of CD8 T cells in ankylosing spondylitis. TCRdb re-called the 5' RACE reads with MiXCR, one entry per CDR3 protein. The sample includes under 850,000 distinct CDR3 sequences, around 20% seen only once; the top ten take around 19%. Sequencing was done on a sample of blood, either unsorted or a sorted T cell fraction (not recorded which). These receptors came from a male donor with ankylosing spondylitis. Both conserved end residues are part of each CDR3. Each record gives: J gene, D gene, clone size, V gene, CDR3 DNA, CDR3 protein. D genes are given only for firm matches. Clone size is not always given. Where it is, it says once, few, many or a class for expanded clones.

TRBJ2-7,-,few,TRBV10-3,TGTGCCATCAGTGACCCGGGGCGTCCCTCCTACGAGCAGTACTTC,CAISDPGRPSYEQYF
TRBJ1-1,TRBD1,few,TRBV7-9,TGTGTAGGCCGGGCAGGGGGTACTGAAGCTTTCTTT,CVGRAGGTEAFF
TRBJ2-1,TRBD2,-,TRBV3-1,TGTGCCAGCAGCCAAGAAAGGGGACTAGCGGGGGGGTCGGTCTACAATGAGCAGTTCTTC,CASSQERGLAGGSVYNEQFF
TRBJ2-5,-,few,TRBV20-1,TGCAGTGCCAGCCCGGGGGATTACCAAGAGACCCAGTACTTC,CSASPGDYQETQYF
TRBJ2-7,-,few,TRBV9,TGTGCCAGCAGCAGGGACGGGGTCTTTGGGCAGTACTTC,CASSRDGVFGQYF
TRBJ1-5,-,few,TRBV11-2,TGTGCCAGCAGCTTAAATGGCGACCAGCCCCAGCATTTT,CASSLNGDQPQHF
TRBJ1-5,-,few,TRBV27,TGTGCCAGCAGTTTGAGTCCTGGCAATCAGCCCCAGCATTTT,CASSLSPGNQPQHF
TRBJ2-2,TRBD1,-,TRBV7-8,TGTGCCAGCAGCTTAGGGGACAGGGGACCCGGGGAGCTGTTTTTT,CASSLGDRGPGELFF
TRBJ1-2,-,few,TRBV7-3,TGTGCCAGCAGCCCGACAGCCGGCGGGGGTGGCTACACCTTC,CASSPTAGGGGYTF
TRBJ1-1,-,-,TRBV11-2,TGTGCCAGCAGCTACACACCAGGGAACGGGGACACTGAAGCTTTCTTT,CASSYTPGNGDTEAFF
TRBJ2-1,-,-,TRBV6-1,TGTGCCAGCTTCGGGACATGGGGTTTCCATGAGCAGTTCTTC,CASFGTWGFHEQFF
TRBJ1-1,-,-,TRBV12-3/TRBV12-4,TGTGCCAGCACCGTGAGGAACACTGAAGCTTTCTTT,CASTVRNTEAFF
TRBJ2-3,TRBD2,-,TRBV20-1,TGCAGTGCTAGAGTTGGCGGGAGTGGTTGGGGTACGCAGTATTTT,CSARVGGSGWGTQYF
TRBJ1-2,TRBD1,-,TRBV2,TGTGCCAGCAGTGAAGCCGAGACAGGGCGGAGGAACTATGGCTACACCTTC,CASSEAETGRRNYGYTF
TRBJ2-1,TRBD2,-,TRBV4-2,TGTGCCAGCAGCCAAGAGTCGGGAGGAGGGGAGCAGTTCTTC,CASSQESGGGEQFF
TRBJ2-5,TRBD2,-,TRBV2,TGTGCCAGCAGTGAAGAGGGGCGGGGGGCTGCAGAGACCCAGTACTTC,CASSEEGRGAAETQYF
TRBJ2-5,TRBD2,-,TRBV20-1,TGCAGTGCCCGACAACGCGGGGGGCTCACGAGGGGAGAGACCCAGTACTTC,CSARQRGGLTRGETQYF
TRBJ2-5,-,-,TRBV25-1,TGTGCCAGCAGTGAAAATATGGTGCAAGAGACCCAGTACTTC,CASSENMVQETQYF
TRBJ2-2,-,-,TRBV12-3/TRBV12-4,TGTGCCAGTGACCCGGGGGTAACGAACACCGGGGAGCTGTTTTTT,CASDPGVTNTGELFF
TRBJ2-3,TRBD1,-,TRBV29-1,TGCAGCGCCGACAGGGAGAGCGATACGCAGTATTTT,CSADRESDTQYF
TRBJ2-2,TRBD2,-,TRBV3-1,TGTGCCAGCAGCCCCAGGGACGCTAGCGGGAGACTAAACACCGGGGAGCTGTTTTTT,CASSPRDASGRLNTGELFF
TRBJ1-1,TRBD1,-,TRBV28,TGTGCCAGCAGTACCGTCCGACAGGGAACGTTCGCTGAAGCTTTCTTT,CASSTVRQGTFAEAFF
TRBJ2-5,TRBD2,-,TRBV11-1,TGTGCCAGCAGCGTTGGGACTAGCGGGAGGAGAAGAGAGACCCAGTACTTC,CASSVGTSGRRRETQYF
TRBJ2-7,-,-,TRBV11-2,TGTGCCAGCAGCCGGTGGGACAACGAAAACGAGCAGTACTTC,CASSRWDNENEQYF
TRBJ2-3,-,few,TRBV20-1,TGCAGTGCTGCGGCAACCACTAGCACAGATACGCAGTATTTT,CSAAATTSTDTQYF
TRBJ1-1,-,many,TRBV5-1,TGCGCCAGCAGCTTATACAGAGAAGAGAAATCGAACACTGAAGCTTTCTTT,CASSLYREEKSNTEAFF
TRBJ2-3,TRBD2,few,TRBV11-2,TGTGCCAGCAGCCCGCAACTAGCGGGAGTCAGAGATACGCAGTATTTT,CASSPQLAGVRDTQYF
TRBJ2-2,-,-,TRBV6-1,TGTGCCAGCAGTCGTGCCCCTGTGGGGACCGGGGAGCTGTTTTTT,CASSRAPVGTGELFF
TRBJ2-1,TRBD2,-,TRBV4-1,TGCGCCAGCAGCCTCCTGCTGGCGGGAGTTTACAATGAGCAGTTCTTC,CASSLLLAGVYNEQFF
TRBJ1-6,-,few,TRBV9,TGTGCCAGCAGCGTAGGGTGGAAGAACTCCTATAATTCACCCCTCCACTTT,CASSVGWKNSYNSPLHF
TRBJ2-7,TRBD2,-,TRBV29-1,TGCAGCGTTGGGGAGGGCTCCTACGAGCAGTACTTC,CSVGEGSYEQYF
TRBJ1-2,TRBD1,-,TRBV12-3/TRBV12-4,TGTGCCAGCAGTGAACCGGGACAGGTTGTGGGTAACTATGGCTACACCTTC,CASSEPGQVVGNYGYTF
TRBJ2-1,TRBD2,few,TRBV7-6,TGTGCCAGCAGCCCGGGGGGGTTAGTCCTGTTCTTC,CASSPGGLVLFF
TRBJ2-7,-,few,TRBV7-9,TGTGCCAGCAGCTTAACCACAGGGATGAACGAGCAGTACTTC,CASSLTTGMNEQYF
TRBJ1-1,-,many,TRBV11-2,TGTGCCAGCAGCCGGGGGGGACCGACTGAAGCTTTCTTT,CASSRGGPTEAFF
TRBJ2-4,TRBD2,few,TRBV7-2,TGTGCCAGCAGCTCCGGGACTAGCAAAAACATTCAGTACTTC,CASSSGTSKNIQYF
TRBJ2-5,-,-,TRBV29-1,TGCAGCGGTGTCGGAGGCCGGGGGCAAGAGACCCAGTACTTC,CSGVGGRGQETQYF
TRBJ2-7,-,-,TRBV7-9,TGTGCCAGCAGCTTGTCAGTTGGAAACGAGCAGTACTTC,CASSLSVGNEQYF
TRBJ2-2,-,-,TRBV4-2,TGTGCCAGCAGCCAAGATCCCGGACTGGGCGGCTACACCGGGGAGCTGTTTTTT,CASSQDPGLGGYTGELFF